There are a few counts of the clone carrying this TCR beta chain. At one end the junction does not follow the germline gene, possibly because of a read error. Amplification of the TCR beta CDR3 regions used RNA transcripts (as template). Investigators did first-round RT-PCR with HTBI primers, then second-round multiplex PCR. One entry per CDR3 protein, called by TCRdb with MiXCR from the multiplex PCR reads. The table lists more than 550,000 distinct CDR3 sequences, roughly 41% of them singletons. The germline V gene encodes CDR1 SGHVS and CDR2 FQNEAQ. The CDR3 consists of 14 residues. The data derive from a study of Graves' ophthalmopathy and Graves' hyperthyroidism.

This chain connects TRBV7-8 to TRBJ1-2; D not resolved. The sequence was collected from an adult man with Graves' ophthalmopathy. Sequencing was performed on peripheral blood. CDR3 bases: TGTGCCGGCAGCTTAGGTGGCGGATACTATGGCTACACCTTC. It yields the protein CAGSLGGGYYGYTF.